The source of this TCR beta chain is a study of T cell responses to AZD1222 COVID-19 vaccine. The overall study: Second-dose groups at about 4 or about 12 weeks were pooled. Overall study results and limits: Elevations in Spike-specific TCR breadth and depth followed administration of two AZD1222 doses. In a largely white British group with more females than males, clonal diversity was possibly underestimated.

Generated by immunoSEQ multiplex PCR, the TCRdb table keeps only in-frame clones and is missing some. The sample lists 150,000 to 180,000 clones; over 85% were seen once. The germline gives CDR1 SQVTM, CDR2 ANQGSEA. The germline V and J ends were trimmed by 3 bases and 1 base, with 15 bases remaining between them. The CDR3 has 15 residues. This clone was counted once. The target antigen is unknown. The sample was peripheral blood, taken on day 0 of AZD1222 vaccination. The chain employs TRBV29-1 and TRBJ1-1; no clear D gene. This receptor was identified in an adult in good health. CDR3 coding DNA: TGCAGCGTTGAGGTCGGGGTTGGAGGGAACACTGAAGCTTTCTTT. Encoded protein: CSVEVGVGGNTEAFF.